This TCR beta chain was sequenced during a study of cytomegalovirus exposure and HLA in healthy donors (dated 2017 in TCRdb). The study in broad terms: In an earlier analysis of 587 of the donors, approximately 260 Gb of sequence data and 90 million to 120 million unique TCR beta sequences from some 170 million T cells were reported. Roughly 300 gigabases of sequencing data and around 88 million unique TCR sequences made up an early release that covered nearly 650 HLA-typed donors. Of the roughly 410 genotyped donors, over 80% were placed in the genetic ancestry cluster associated with self-reported Caucasian donors. The study aimed to test whether signatures of past pathogen exposure could be identified by cataloging public T cell receptors. Using immunosequencing, the study profiled T cell repertoires from 550 to 750 subjects and related those repertoires to cytomegalovirus serostatus. In addition to the first cohort of about 650 subjects, a separate validation cohort of 120 different subjects was used. To predict cytomegalovirus infection status, the study brought together high-throughput TCR immunosequencing, statistical association of individual TCRs with disease status, and machine learning. To study patterns of TCR occurrence, a later analysis re-analyzed previously published TCR beta repertoires from just over 650 donors and added high-resolution HLA genotyping. In the later analysis, no new phenotypic data were used to find candidate immune exposures; instead, reliance was placed on TCR beta sequences and their occurrence across donors. To decide whether each TCR beta V gene segment behaved as functional or pseudogenic, an earlier analysis of approximately 600 of the donors relied on high-throughput TCR beta sequencing. Donor age, sex, ethnicity and CMV serostatus were collected together with the repertoire data. A later genetic analysis took genome-wide SNP genotypes for about three fifths of the 666 donors and used that subset as a discovery cohort. All discovery cohort repertoires had been generated on a single sequencing platform. Class I and class II HLA loci were covered by the typing at four-digit resolution. The number of typed donors differed by locus: roughly 620-630 for A, B, C, DRB1 and DQB1; 522 for DQA1; approximately 600 for DPA1; and around 470 for DPB1. Because of strong linkage in the cohort, 5 or 6 DR-DQ haplotypes were treated as single units for association and clustering. Among a few hundred genotyped donors of the cohort, an average of about 240,000 unique TCR beta nucleotide sequences were sequenced per donor, approximately 20% of them non-productive. The research as a whole found: In both the original and validation cohorts, the classifier was reported to diagnose cytomegalovirus status with high specificity and sensitivity. In a later genetic analysis, a missense DCLRE1C variant was associated with V-gene and J-gene trimming of TCR beta chains, and the association was replicated in an independent cohort. It was suggested by the authors that the approach could potentially be generalized to other disease states and immunological phenotypes. A later analysis reported that several top co-occurrence clusters appeared linked to parvovirus B19, influenza, CMV and Epstein-Barr virus. A later analysis found that most CMV-associated TCR beta chains appeared HLA-restricted, with HLA associations seemingly driven largely by CMV exposure. The earlier analysis of about 600 of the donors excluded 15 to 20 rarely observed V segments, including chromosome 9 orphons, because counts were too low. Broadly in line with IMGT annotations, most TCR beta V segments showed up in productive rearrangements about 90% or about 30% of the time in an earlier analysis of a few hundred of the donors. A few of the identified cytomegalovirus-associated TCR beta chains were confirmed in vitro to be specific for cytomegalovirus antigens. The presence/absence analyses assumed that sequencing depth was roughly uniform across donors, and that assumption may not be true. In a later analysis, around 17,000 TCR beta sequences were associated with specific HLA alleles at a false discovery rate of 0.05. The study listed 150 to 200 TCR beta chains as associated with cytomegalovirus. According to a later genetic analysis, donors in an Asian-associated ancestry cluster had fewer N-insertions in productive TCRs than the approximately 630-donor mean. The sequencing pipeline was judged likely to have produced a cluster of highly shared sequence variants as a technical artifact. A further reported finding was that TCR beta sequences accurately predicted the HLA-A and HLA-B alleles for most subjects in the first cohort. According to a later analysis, TCR association rates differed among HLA loci, with DRB1 alleles showing the most associated TCRs and HLA-C alleles showing the fewest. Most TCR sequences were observed very rarely across donors, whereas some public TCRs were present in many individuals. CMV serostatus was the only immune exposure information available for the cohort. When HLA alleles, especially DR and DQ, strongly co-occurred, TCR associations were difficult to assign to individual alleles. Compared with equally common non-associated chains, HLA-associated TCR beta chains in a later analysis were more clonally expanded and had lower generation probabilities. HLA typing was unavailable for some donors at each locus, so association tests used only the typed subset. Correlated functional status among segregating V segments might be attributable to linkage disequilibrium, but an unknown experimental factor could not be ruled out. The cohort was sequenced for TCR beta chains only, and without alpha or paired-chain data the features that could be detected were limited.

The cohort was made up of 500 to 800 healthy bone marrow donors. At the time of sampling, all cohort members were nominally healthy, though unrecorded immune exposures were likely present. The donor was CMV seropositive and was included in the group of some 290 seropositive cohort members. A peripheral blood sample was provided by each donor, and peripheral blood mononuclear cells were used for TCR beta sequencing. The Qiagen DNeasy Blood Extraction Kit was used to extract genomic DNA from the blood cell samples. Notes on this clone: The antigen this receptor binds is unknown. Within one base of it there is no much larger clone, and no base qualities were kept.

The library relied on the immunoSEQ multiplex PCR assay. The multiplex PCR relied on a mix of 60 forward primers for TCR Vbeta segments and 13 reverse primers for TCR Jbeta segments. A multiplex PCR assay on genomic DNA amplified the CDR3 region of rearranged TCR beta genes. The amplified TCR beta libraries were sequenced on the Illumina HiSeq System as 87-base-pair reads. The published analysis was carried out like this. A later analysis counted about 82 million unique TCR beta chains across the 690 or so repertoires, and approximately 11 million of these chains were shared by at least two donors. A nearest-neighbor algorithm error-corrected the raw reads and collapsed the reads into unique sequences, merging closely related sequences to remove PCR and sequencing errors. CDR3 sequences were aligned to IMGT reference sequences to assign V, D and J gene segments. For a sequence to be retained, a match of at least six nucleotides to both a V gene segment and a J gene segment was required. Rearrangements were classified as productive when the CDR3 lacked stop codons and remained in frame with V and J, and all other rearrangements were classified as non-productive. CDR3 was defined according to IMGT convention as the region running from the second conserved V-encoded cysteine to the conserved J-encoded phenylalanine. In an earlier analysis of more than 550 of the donors, sequences lacking an unambiguous match to a single V gene segment were excluded. In an earlier analysis of around 590 of the donors, a V segment was called functional when productive rearrangements were above 56.7%, and segregating when the standard deviation between donors exceeded 5%. A statistical classification framework was developed to diagnose cytomegalovirus status using the catalog of TCR beta chain sequences. A later analysis assigned V and J genes by comparing TCR nucleotide sequences with IMGT/GENE-DB human TR gene sequences. The TCRdist pipeline was used in a later analysis to assign CDR3 sequences and most-parsimonious VDJ recombination scenarios. A later analysis defined each TCR beta chain by its CDR3 amino acid sequence plus V-gene family, and excluded reads lacking a unique V-gene family. As a way to deal with suspected cross-contamination and a sequencing artifact, a later analysis dropped hundreds of nucleotide sequences that were highly shared and had low generation probability. For each public chain, a later analysis derived a clonal expansion index from normalized ranks of inferred template counts within each repertoire. In a later analysis, generation probabilities were computed with a VDJ recombination model fitted to out-of-frame rearrangements, and the resulting probabilities were checked against IGoR. A later analysis scored TCR-TCR, TCR-HLA and TCR-CMV co-occurrence with hypergeometric tests, applying a repertoire-size bias correction to TCR pairs. To estimate false discovery rates, a later analysis permuted the HLA or CMV assignments 20 times. In a later analysis, co-occurring TCRs were grouped with DBSCAN, and TCRdist sequence similarity was added when clustering was performed within HLA-allele-positive subsets. Co-occurrence clustering excluded repertoires with fewer than 30,000 or more than 120,000 public chains, plus five with anomalous nucleotide sharing. What TCRdb holds here is the immuneACCESS table cut down to in-frame rearrangements. Part of the clones is not present; checked against another copy, under half of the missing clones reflect an unresolved V gene, and the others are unexplained. V, J and clone size derive from that table, while D and trimming were established from the DNA sequence. This sample lists about 180,000 clones; about four fifths were detected once. Roughly 4.5% of the sample is held by the ten biggest clonotypes.

The sequence derives from a woman aged 18-29 years in good health and CMV-seropositive. The specimen sequenced was PBMCs.

Here the CDR3 is given as CASSARGRDEKLFF. DNA sequence: TGCGCCAGCAGCGCCAGGGGGCGTGATGAAAAACTGTTTTTT. The chain is encoded by TRBV5-1 joined to TRBJ1-4, with 8 junctional bases fitting TRBD1. V loses 4 bases at its end and J loses 6 bases; junction bases beyond the gene matches: 5. The CDR3 starts with the cysteine, ends with the phenylalanine, and has 14 residues. The DNA shown is the 42-base CDR3, in frame from base 1. From the germline V gene, CDR1 is SGHRS and CDR2 is YFSETQ.